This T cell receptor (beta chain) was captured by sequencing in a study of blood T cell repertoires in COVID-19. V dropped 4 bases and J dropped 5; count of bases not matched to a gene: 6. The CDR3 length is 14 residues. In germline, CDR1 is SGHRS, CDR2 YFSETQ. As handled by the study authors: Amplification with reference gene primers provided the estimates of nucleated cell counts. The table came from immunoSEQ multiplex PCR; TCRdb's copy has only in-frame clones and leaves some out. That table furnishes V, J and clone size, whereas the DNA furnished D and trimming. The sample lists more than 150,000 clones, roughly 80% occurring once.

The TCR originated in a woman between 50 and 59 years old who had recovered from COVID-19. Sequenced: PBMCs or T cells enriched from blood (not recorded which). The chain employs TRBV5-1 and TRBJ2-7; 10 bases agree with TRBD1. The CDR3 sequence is CASSPDRGIHEQYF. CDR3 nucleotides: TGCGCCAGCAGCCCGGACAGGGGGATCCACGAGCAGTACTTC.